The 31 T cell receptor beta chains reported below all come from one sample, sequenced in a study of blood T cells in healthy people across ages. Alongside a J-beta primer mix, a sample-barcoded 5' primer served in a second PCR lasting roughly 6 to 11 cycles. TCRdb reprocessed the 5' RACE reads with MiXCR, giving one entry per CDR3 protein. Found here are under 1 million distinct CDR3 sequences, around 45% of them singletons; the top ten hold about a fifth. The sample was blood. These receptors came from a man in his sixties in good health.

This chain connects TRBV5-4 to TRBJ2-5; tentative D call: TRBD2 (7 bases). V shed 9 bases and J shed 7 bases, with 19 bases lying between them. CDR1 SGHNT and CDR2 YYREEE come from the germline V gene (reference sequence). The CDR3 contains 13 residues. CDR3 sequence reads: CATTWGGVGTQYF. The CDR3 DNA reads as TGTGCCACTACCTGGGGGGGCGTCGGGACCCAGTACTTC.

V is TRBV11-3 and J is TRBJ2-3; 10 nucleotides agree with TRBD1. This CDR3 is built from 16 residues. The ends lost 6 bases at V and 1 base at J; junction bases unmatched: 7. Per germline, CDR1 SGHNT and CDR2 YENEEA. The CDR3 protein is CASRPTGTGGTDTQYF. DNA of the CDR3: TGTGCCAGCAGACCGACCGGGACAGGGGGCACAGATACGCAGTATTTT. Together with reference TRBV11-3 and TRBJ2-3, the CDR3 gives the full variable domain: EAGVVQSPRYKIIEKKQPVAFWCNPISGHNTLYWYLQNLGQGPELLIRYENEEAVDDSQLPKDRFSAERLKGVDSTLKIQPAELGDSAVYLCASRPTGTGGTDTQYFGPGTRLTVL.

The chain employs TRBV7-2 and TRBJ2-1; weak D call: TRBD2 (5 bases). From germline, CDR1 is SGHTA and CDR2 FQGNSA. Between the trimmed V and J ends, which lost 0 bases and 9 bases, there was a span of 12 bases. This CDR3 comprises 14 residues. CDR3 loop: CASSLAEVASEQFF. As DNA, the CDR3 is TGTGCCAGCAGCTTAGCGGAGGTAGCCAGTGAGCAGTTCTTC.

This clonotype was counted only a few times. The chain links TRBV4-1 to TRBJ1-5; 12 bases fit TRBD1. CDR1 MGHRA and CDR2 YSYEKL come from the germline V gene. The junction had 9 bases not matched to a gene; V was cut back by 3 bases and J by 6 bases. The CDR3 has 17 residues. The DNA for the CDR3 is TGCGCCAGCAGCCAGAACTACGGGACAGGGGGCGGTCAGCCCCAGCATTTT. Translating gives CASSQNYGTGGGQPQHF.

The V and J genes are TRBV9 and TRBJ2-1, with 10 bases aligning to TRBD2. This CDR3 has 17 residues. V was pared by 3 bases and J by 4 bases, with 10 bases of the junction left unmatched. Germline V lookup: CDR1 SGDLS, CDR2 YYNGEE. The CDR3 sequence: CASSARNSGGGYNEQFF. For the CDR3, the DNA is TGTGCCAGCAGCGCCCGTAACAGCGGGGGGGGGTACAATGAGCAGTTCTTC.

This clonotype has only a few counts. This chain connects TRBV9 to TRBJ1-2; the D gene is possibly TRBD1 (6 bases). V lost 3 bases to trimming and J lost 4 bases, with 19 bases between them. Germline values: CDR1 SGDLS, CDR2 YYNGEE. CDR3 length equals 16 residues. The CDR3 protein is CASSGTGTKAGYGYTF. The CDR3 DNA reads TGTGCCAGCAGCGGAACCGGGACAAAGGCTGGCTATGGCTACACCTTC.

The chain has TRBV20-1 and TRBJ2-3; 7 positions agree with TRBD1. The CDR3 has 14 amino acids. Germline CDR1 and CDR2: DFQATT and SNEGSKA (reference sequence). J was trimmed by 1 base and V by 3 bases; bases with no gene match: 4. The CDR3 region has the DNA TGCAGTGCTAGGTCCGGACAGGGCACAGATACGCAGTATTTT. It codes for CSARSGQGTDTQYF.

This clonotype has a handful of counts. The CDR3, as DNA: TGCAGTGCTAGAGATCTCCCAGGGGGCGCGGGGGGCTACACCTTC. As protein: CSARDLPGGAGGYTF. The V and J genes are TRBV20-1 and TRBJ1-2; 8 positions agree with TRBD1. The CDR3 totals 15 residues. Germline CDR1 is DFQATT and CDR2 is SNEGSKA (reference sequence). Trimming took 0 bases from V and 8 from J; bases not matched to a gene: 11.

The chain is built from TRBV6-5 and TRBJ2-1; 7 bases map to TRBD2. The germline V gene has CDR1 MNHEY and CDR2 SVGAGI. With 4 bases clipped from V and 9 bases from J, the junction kept 9 bases outside the gene matches. The CDR3 is 14 residues long. Here the CDR3 reads CASSWDRGGGEQFF. The CDR3 nucleotides are TGTGCCAGCAGTTGGGACCGGGGCGGGGGTGAGCAGTTCTTC.

This clonotype was found a few times. V is TRBV30 and J is TRBJ1-2; perhaps TRBD1 as D (6 bases). The CDR3 totals 11 residues. Deletions cut 2 bases from V and 7 bases from J, with 8 bases between. Germline lookup yields CDR1 GTSNPN and CDR2 SVGIG (reference sequence). CDR3 protein: CAWSTGSGYTF. In nucleotides, the CDR3 is TGTGCCTGGAGTACAGGGTCTGGCTACACCTTC.

The V call is TRBV20-1, the J call TRBJ2-7; 11 nucleotides agree with TRBD1. The CDR3 has 13 amino acids. V dropped 8 bases and J dropped 4; count of bases not matched to a gene: 7. The germline V gene has CDR1 DFQATT and CDR2 SNEGSKA (reference sequence). The chain's CDR3 is CSTMGQGVYEQYF. In DNA form, the CDR3 reads TGCAGTACTATGGGACAGGGGGTGTACGAGCAGTACTTC.

The rearrangement links TRBV20-1 to TRBJ2-6; perhaps TRBD2 as D (5 bases). In germline, CDR1 is DFQATT, CDR2 SNEGSKA (reference sequence). The CDR3 contains 13 residues. V lost 7 bases and J lost 4, with 11 bases in between. The CDR3 bases are TGCAGTGTTCCTCGGGGAGGGGCCAACGTCCTGACTTTC. Encoded protein: CSVPRGGANVLTF.

This clonotype was seen only a few times. The chain has TRBV7-9 and TRBJ2-5; the D is unclear. V was pared by 11 bases and J by 5 bases, with 15 bases between. This CDR3 contains 12 residues. Looked up from germline, CDR1 is SEHNR and CDR2 is FQNEAQ (reference sequence). DNA of the CDR3: TGTGCCGGGAAGGATATTAAGGAGACCCAGTACTTC. As protein: CAGKDIKETQYF.

There are a few counts of this clonotype. The gene calls are TRBV7-2 and TRBJ1-2; 10 positions agree with TRBD1. CDR3 length equals 15 residues. The germline gives CDR1 SGHTA, CDR2 FQGNSA. After removal of 5 bases from V and 2 bases from J, the junction contained 5 bases not matched to a gene. The CDR3 protein is CASSRRQGANYGYTF. DNA of the CDR3: TGTGCCAGCAGCCGACGACAGGGGGCAAACTATGGCTACACCTTC. Complete variable domain (other parts from reference TRBV7-2 and TRBJ1-2): GAGVSQSPSNKVTEKGKDVELRCDPISGHTALYWYRQSLGQGLEFLIYFQGNSAPDKSGLPSDRFSAERTGGSVSTLTIQRTQQEDSAVYLCASSRRQGANYGYTFGSGTRLTVV.

This clonotype was counted between two and nine times. CDR3 protein: CASSPEGGANVLTF. The CDR3 DNA is TGTGCCAGCTCACCAGAGGGTGGGGCCAACGTCCTGACTTTC. The J gene is TRBJ2-6, the V gene TRBV18; tentative D call: TRBD2 (5 bases). Germline V lookup: CDR1 KGHSH, CDR2 LQKENI. Trimming took 2 bases from V and 3 from J, leaving 5 bases between them. The CDR3 contains 14 residues. Full variable domain (outside the CDR3, taken from reference TRBV18 and TRBJ2-6): NAGVMQNPRHLVRRRGQEARLRCSPMKGHSHVYWYRQLPEEGLKFMVYLQKENIIDESGMPKERFSAEFPKEGPSILRIQQVVRGDSAAYFCASSPEGGANVLTFGAGSRLTVL.

The chain combines TRBV10-3 with TRBJ2-2; TRBD1 is a possible D gene (6 bases). This CDR3 contains 17 residues. Trimming left V 0 bases short and J 0 bases short, with 11 bases between. Germline CDR1 ENHRY, CDR2 SYGVKD. The CDR3 DNA is TGTGCCATCAGTGAGTCGGGACATCGCGCGAACACCGGGGAGCTGTTTTTT. Its translation is CAISESGHRANTGELFF.

The sample holds many counts of this clonotype. The rearrangement uses TRBV29-1 and TRBJ2-5; D is tentatively TRBD1 or TRBD2 (5 bases each). Looked up from germline, CDR1 is SQVTM and CDR2 is ANQGSEA. The V gene lost 6 bases and the J gene lost 3 bases, with 20 bases spanning the gap. The CDR3 has 15 amino acids. The CDR3 sequence is CSVSRAPGLEETQYF. CDR3 nucleotide sequence: TGCAGCGTCAGCAGGGCCCCGGGGCTGGAAGAGACCCAGTACTTC.

This clonotype was seen a few times. CDR3 DNA: TGCAGTGCTAGGGCAGGGACAGCAAAAGAGACCCAGTACTTC. Encoded protein: CSARAGTAKETQYF. The chain uses TRBV20-1 and TRBJ2-5, with 7 bases lining up with TRBD1. CDR3 length: 14 residues. Looked up from germline, CDR1 is DFQATT and CDR2 is SNEGSKA (reference sequence). V lost 3 bases, J lost 3 bases, and 7 bases stayed unmatched.

This clonotype was observed a handful of times. The V call is TRBV4-3, the J call TRBJ2-7; 9 bases agree with TRBD1. CDR1 is LGHNA and CDR2 is YSLEER in the germline V gene. Losses at the gene ends were 3 bases for V and 3 bases for J; bases not matched to a gene: 6. This CDR3 has 15 amino acids. The CDR3 loop reads CASSQIDRGVYEQYF. CDR3 nucleotide sequence: TGCGCCAGCAGCCAGATAGACAGGGGGGTCTACGAGCAGTACTTC.

This clonotype was counted only a few times. The rearrangement links TRBV20-1 to TRBJ1-4; D perhaps matches TRBD1 (6 bases). The CDR3 covers 14 residues. Between the trimmed V and J ends, which lost 6 bases and 0 bases, there was a span of 11 bases. Germline V lookup: CDR1 DFQATT, CDR2 SNEGSKA (reference sequence). The DNA for the CDR3 is TGCAGTGCGCGGCCAGGGGCAACTAATGAAAAACTGTTTTTT. It codes for CSARPGATNEKLFF.

V usage is TRBV11-2 and J usage is TRBJ2-7; no clear D. The CDR3 has 14 residues. Deletions cut 2 bases from V and 3 bases from J, with 11 bases between. The V gene's germline CDR1 is SGHAT and CDR2 FQNNGV. This chain's CDR3 is CASSLPEAFYEQYF. For the CDR3, the DNA is TGTGCCAGCAGCTTACCTGAGGCCTTCTACGAGCAGTACTTC.

This clonotype was recorded a few times. The CDR3 DNA reads as TGTGCCTGGGAACCCCTAGCGGGTGGAGAGACCCAGTACTTC. It specifies CAWEPLAGGETQYF. This sequence joins TRBV30 and TRBJ2-5; 8 nucleotides line up with TRBD2. The J segment lost 4 bases and the V segment lost 5 bases, leaving 9 bases of the junction unmatched. The CDR3 has 14 residues. Per germline, CDR1 GTSNPN and CDR2 SVGIG (reference sequence). Supplemented by reference TRBV30 and TRBJ2-5, the full variable domain reads SQTIHQWPATLVQPVGSPLSLECTVEGTSNPNLYWYRQAAGRGLQLLFYSVGIGQISSEVPQNLSASRPQDRQFILSSKKLLLSDSGFYLCAWEPLAGGETQYFGPGTRLLVL.

The chain recombines TRBV20-1 with TRBJ1-5; 9 bases map to TRBD1. CDR1 and CDR2 (germline): DFQATT, SNEGSKA (reference sequence). The CDR3 contains 15 residues. V trimming: 7 bases; J trimming: 0 bases; junction bases outside the gene matches: 7. CDR3 sequence reads: CSVRTGALSNQPQHF. The CDR3 region has the DNA TGCAGTGTACGGACAGGGGCTCTTAGCAATCAGCCCCAGCATTTT.

V gene TRBV11-2 combines with J gene TRBJ2-7, with no clear D. Germline CDR1 is SGHAT and CDR2 is FQNNGV. The CDR3 runs 14 residues. Trimming pared 3 bases from V and 2 bases from J, leaving 11 bases between. CDR3 nucleotides: TGTGCCAGCAGCTTTGCCTCGCCTCCCTACGAGCAGTACTTC. Its protein is CASSFASPPYEQYF.

This clonotype was observed a few times. This rearrangement joins TRBV14 to TRBJ2-5; TRBD2 is a possible D gene (5 bases). From germline, CDR1 is SGHDN and CDR2 FVKESK. The CDR3 contains 14 residues. Trimming took off 4 bases at V and 3 bases at J, with 12 bases between the two ends. The CDR3 sequence: CASSLLGGEETQYF. CDR3 DNA sequence: TGTGCCAGCAGCCTCCTAGGAGGTGAAGAGACCCAGTACTTC.

The V and J genes are TRBV7-6 and TRBJ1-1; D call uncertain. The CDR3 loop spans 15 amino acids. In germline, CDR1 is SGHVS, CDR2 FNYEAQ. With 4 bases removed from V and 1 base from J, the gap between germline ends came to 13 bases. The CDR3 DNA sequence: TGTGCCAGCAGCTCCCAAGGGCTTAGGAACACTGAAGCTTTCTTT. This gives the protein CASSSQGLRNTEAFF.

This clonotype was counted at least ten times. The CDR3 is CSAQTPNNQPQHF. The DNA for the CDR3 is TGCAGTGCTCAGACACCGAACAATCAGCCCCAGCATTTT. The rearrangement links TRBV20-1 to TRBJ1-5; D remains unclear. CDR3 size: 13 residues. V was shortened by 5 bases and J by 3 bases, with 11 bases between the two germline ends. Per germline, CDR1 DFQATT and CDR2 SNEGSKA (reference sequence).

This clonotype came up a few times. The rearrangement uses TRBV7-9 and TRBJ2-3, with TRBD2 matching 7 bases. The V gene's germline CDR1 is SEHNR and CDR2 FQNEAQ (reference sequence). CDR3 size: 17 residues. J was trimmed by 2 bases and V by 4 bases; bases with no gene match: 12. The CDR3: CASSSSRTRGYTDTQYF. The CDR3 DNA reads as TGTGCCAGCAGCTCGAGCCGGACTAGGGGCTACACAGATACGCAGTATTTT.

The rearrangement uses TRBV2 and TRBJ2-3; TRBD1 matches 7 bases. CDR1 is SNHLY, CDR2 FYNNEI, per germline. This CDR3 has 13 amino acids. V was clipped by 9 bases and J by 2 bases; unmatched bases: 5. The CDR3 sequence: CARSQGTTDTQYF. In DNA form, the CDR3 reads TGTGCCAGATCACAGGGGACCACAGATACGCAGTATTTT.

The V call is TRBV10-3, the J call TRBJ1-2; 7 positions match TRBD1. With V trimmed by 4 bases and J by 1 base, 6 bases remained unmatched. The CDR3 runs 15 residues. Germline CDR1 ENHRY, CDR2 SYGVKD. CDR3 sequence: CAISGWDRLNYGYTF. The DNA for the CDR3 is TGTGCCATCAGTGGGTGGGACAGACTTAACTATGGCTACACCTTC.

This chain connects TRBV20-1 to TRBJ2-3; 12 bases are a match to TRBD2. Germline V CDR1 and CDR2: DFQATT, SNEGSKA (reference sequence). The CDR3 consists of 15 residues. Trimming at V came to 6 bases and at J to 2 bases, leaving 6 bases not matched to a gene. The CDR3 loop is CSAPWTSGTTDTQYF. In DNA, the CDR3 is TGCAGTGCCCCTTGGACTAGCGGGACCACAGATACGCAGTATTTT.